The entry below describes one T cell receptor beta chain. The method was immunoSEQ multiplex PCR; TCRdb's version includes in-frame clones alone and lacks a portion of them. Of some 160,000 clones listed, 70% to 90% were seen once; the top ten hold 3.5% to 4%. The length of the CDR3 is 14 residues. CDR1 and CDR2 (germline): SGHVS, FQNEAQ. Trimming removed 2 bases at V and 8 bases at J, with 13 bases between. The sample originates from a study of blood T cell repertoires in COVID-19. Study details: COVID-19 samples, acute and convalescent, were from the United States, Italy and Spain. Nucleic acid was either cDNA or gDNA, and it came from T cells, B-cell-depleted T cells, or PBMCs.

This clonotype was obtained from a woman in her seventies with acute or convalescent COVID-19. The chain joins TRBV7-8 to TRBJ2-1; D is uncertain. The material sequenced was peripheral blood. The CDR3 is CASSLSSPFYEQFF. Here the CDR3 DNA reads TGTGCCAGCAGCTTATCCAGTCCCTTCTATGAGCAGTTCTTC.